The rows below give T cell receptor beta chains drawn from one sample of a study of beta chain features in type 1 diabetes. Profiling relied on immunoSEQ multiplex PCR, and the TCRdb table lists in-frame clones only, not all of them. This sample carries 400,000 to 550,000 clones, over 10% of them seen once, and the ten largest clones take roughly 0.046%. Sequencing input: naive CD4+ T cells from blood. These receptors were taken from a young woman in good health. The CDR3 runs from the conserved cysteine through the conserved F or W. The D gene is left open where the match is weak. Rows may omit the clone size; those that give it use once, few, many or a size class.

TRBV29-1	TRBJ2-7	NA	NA	CSCARGNEQYF	TGCAGCTGTGCCAGGGGCAACGAGCAGTACTTC
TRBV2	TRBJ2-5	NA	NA	CASSEIGETQYF	TGTGCCAGCAGTGAAATTGGGGAGACCCAGTACTTC
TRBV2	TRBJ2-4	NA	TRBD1	CASSWLTGAGKNIQYF	TGTGCCAGCAGTTGGCTTACAGGGGCCGGCAAAAACATTCAGTACTTC
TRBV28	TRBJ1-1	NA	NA	CASTLYTEAFF	TGTGCCAGCACCTTGTACACTGAAGCTTTCTTT
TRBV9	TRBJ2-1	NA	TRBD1	CASSLLGTGTYNEQFF	TGTGCCAGCAGCCTCTTAGGGACAGGGACCTACAATGAGCAGTTCTTC
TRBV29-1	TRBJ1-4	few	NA	CSVLRGLNEKLFF	TGCAGCGTTCTACGGGGCCTTAATGAAAAACTGTTTTTT
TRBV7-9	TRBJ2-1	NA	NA	CASSQTLFRDNEQFF	TGTGCCAGCAGCCAAACTCTGTTCCGGGACAATGAGCAGTTCTTC
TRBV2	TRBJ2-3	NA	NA	CASQRYSTDTQYF	TGTGCCAGCCAGAGATATAGCACAGATACGCAGTATTTT
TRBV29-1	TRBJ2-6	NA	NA	CSCRETGKTLLTF	TGCAGTTGCCGGGAGACAGGGAAGACCCTCCTGACTTTC
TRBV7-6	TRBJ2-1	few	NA	CASSLGGPNEQFF	TGTGCCAGCAGCTTAGGCGGGCCCAATGAGCAGTTCTTC
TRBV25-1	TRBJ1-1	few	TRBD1	CASSEWGQDEAFF	TGTGCCAGCAGTGAATGGGGACAGGACGAAGCTTTCTTT
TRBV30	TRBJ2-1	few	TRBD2	CARGTSGYNEQFF	TGTGCCCGAGGGACTAGCGGGTACAATGAGCAGTTCTTC
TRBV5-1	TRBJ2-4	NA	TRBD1	CASSMGQGQAIQYF	TGCGCCAGCAGCATGGGACAGGGTCAGGCCATTCAGTACTTC
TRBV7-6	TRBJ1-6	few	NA	CASSTGTSNSPLHF	TGTGCCAGCAGCACCGGGACGAGTAATTCACCCCTCCACTTT
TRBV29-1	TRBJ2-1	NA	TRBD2	CSGRTGLVVDEQFF	TGCAGCGGACGAACGGGACTAGTCGTAGATGAGCAGTTCTTC
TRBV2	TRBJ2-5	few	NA	CASTPFGGEETQYF	TGTGCCAGCACCCCGTTTGGGGGCGAGGAGACCCAGTACTTC
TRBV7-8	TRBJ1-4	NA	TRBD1	CASSHGRGPGEKLFF	TGTGCCAGCAGCCACGGCAGGGGGCCGGGTGAAAAACTGTTTTTT
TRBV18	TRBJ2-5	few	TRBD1	CASSPRDRETRYF	TGTGCCAGCTCACCGCGGGACAGGGAGACCCGGTACTTC
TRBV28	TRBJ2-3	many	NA	CASRRLGTDTQYF	TGTGCCAGCAGGAGACTCGGCACAGATACGCAGTATTTT
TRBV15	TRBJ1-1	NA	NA	CATSRPFQGHTEAFF	TGTGCCACCAGCAGACCATTTCAAGGCCACACTGAAGCTTTCTTT
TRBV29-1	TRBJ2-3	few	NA	CSVEDLGPQYF	TGCAGCGTTGAAGATTTGGGACCGCAGTATTTT
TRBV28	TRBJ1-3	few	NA	CASSPLRNTIYF	TGTGCCAGCAGCCCCCTTAGGAACACCATATATTTT
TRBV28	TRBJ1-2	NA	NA	CASSSLRRGVLNYGYTF	TGTGCCAGCAGTTCCCTTCGTCGGGGGGTCTTGAACTATGGCTACACCTTC
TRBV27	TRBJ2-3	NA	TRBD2	CASTSGTSGSQDTQYF	TGTGCCAGCACTTCCGGGACTAGCGGGAGTCAAGATACGCAGTATTTT
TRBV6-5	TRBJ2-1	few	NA	CASSYHTRINEQFF	TGTGCCAGCAGTTACCATACCCGAATCAATGAGCAGTTCTTC
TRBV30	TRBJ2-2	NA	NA	CAWRREGGTLTGELFF	TGTGCCTGGAGGCGCGAAGGGGGAACGCTCACCGGGGAGCTGTTTTTT
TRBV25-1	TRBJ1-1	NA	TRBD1	CASSVGQAVEAFF	TGTGCCAGCAGTGTCGGACAGGCCGTTGAAGCTTTCTTT
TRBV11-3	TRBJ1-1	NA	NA	CASSLEGHAEAFF	TGTGCCAGCAGCTTAGAAGGGCACGCTGAAGCTTTCTTT
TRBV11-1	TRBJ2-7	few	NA	CASSPSDRSSYEQYF	TGTGCCAGCAGCCCGAGTGACAGGAGCTCCTACGAGCAGTACTTC
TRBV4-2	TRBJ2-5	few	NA	CASSQAGRAETQYF	TGTGCCAGCAGCCAAGCGGGCAGGGCGGAGACCCAGTACTTC
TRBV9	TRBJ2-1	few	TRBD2	CASSVGLAGVGHNEQFF	TGTGCCAGCAGCGTAGGTCTAGCGGGAGTTGGGCACAATGAGCAGTTCTTC
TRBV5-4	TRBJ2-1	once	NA	CASSLPQEYNEQFF	TGTGCCAGCAGCTTACCACAGGAGTACAATGAGCAGTTCTTC
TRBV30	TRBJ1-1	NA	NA	CAWSKQENTEAFF	TGTGCCTGGTCAAAACAGGAGAACACTGAAGCTTTCTTT
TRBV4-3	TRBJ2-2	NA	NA	CASSQEHSYTGELFF	TGCGCCAGCAGCCAAGAGCACAGCTACACCGGGGAGCTGTTTTTT
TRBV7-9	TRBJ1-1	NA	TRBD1	CASRPRQGKGTEAFF	TGTGCCAGCAGGCCCCGACAGGGAAAGGGCACTGAAGCTTTCTTT
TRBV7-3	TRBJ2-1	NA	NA	CASSLSGNSYNEQFF	TGTGCCAGCAGCTTAAGCGGGAACTCCTACAATGAGCAGTTCTTC
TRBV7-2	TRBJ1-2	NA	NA	CASRREVGNYGYTF	TGTGCCAGCAGACGGGAGGTCGGCAACTATGGCTACACCTTC
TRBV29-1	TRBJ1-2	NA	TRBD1	CSVESGGLANYGYTF	TGCAGCGTTGAGTCAGGGGGCTTAGCTAACTATGGCTACACCTTC
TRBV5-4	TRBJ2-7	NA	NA	CASSWDNGYEQYF	TGTGCCAGCAGCTGGGACAATGGCTACGAGCAGTACTTC
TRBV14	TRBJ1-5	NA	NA	CASSQGVGRNQPQHF	TGTGCCAGCAGCCAAGGGGTAGGTCGCAATCAGCCCCAGCATTTT
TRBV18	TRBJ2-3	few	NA	CASSPEVLGTDTQYF	TGTGCCAGCTCACCCGAGGTCCTGGGCACAGATACGCAGTATTTT
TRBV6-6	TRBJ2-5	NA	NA	CASSQPPETQYF	TGTGCCAGCAGCCAACCCCCAGAGACCCAGTACTTC
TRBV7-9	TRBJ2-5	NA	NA	CASRAGETQYF	TGTGCCAGCAGGGCTGGCGAGACCCAGTACTTC
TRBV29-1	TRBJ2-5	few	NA	CSVALGGLGETQYF	TGCAGCGTAGCCTTGGGGGGTCTTGGGGAGACCCAGTACTTC
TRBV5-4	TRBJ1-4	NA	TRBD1	CASSSRQGAGEKLFF	TGTGCCAGCAGCTCCAGACAGGGGGCAGGTGAAAAACTGTTTTTT
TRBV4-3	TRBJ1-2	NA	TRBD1	CASSQLYFGTAMYGYTF	TGCGCCAGCAGCCAATTGTATTTCGGGACAGCGATGTATGGCTACACCTTC
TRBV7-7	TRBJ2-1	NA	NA	CASSQAYRSYNEQFF	TGTGCTAGCAGTCAGGCCTACCGTTCCTACAATGAGCAGTTCTTC
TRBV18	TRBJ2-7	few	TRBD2	CASSPTSGSFYEQYF	TGTGCCAGCTCACCGACTAGCGGGTCCTTCTACGAGCAGTACTTC
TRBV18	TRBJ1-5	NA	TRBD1	CASSPTGDQPQHF	TGTGCCAGCTCACCGACAGGGGATCAGCCCCAGCATTTT